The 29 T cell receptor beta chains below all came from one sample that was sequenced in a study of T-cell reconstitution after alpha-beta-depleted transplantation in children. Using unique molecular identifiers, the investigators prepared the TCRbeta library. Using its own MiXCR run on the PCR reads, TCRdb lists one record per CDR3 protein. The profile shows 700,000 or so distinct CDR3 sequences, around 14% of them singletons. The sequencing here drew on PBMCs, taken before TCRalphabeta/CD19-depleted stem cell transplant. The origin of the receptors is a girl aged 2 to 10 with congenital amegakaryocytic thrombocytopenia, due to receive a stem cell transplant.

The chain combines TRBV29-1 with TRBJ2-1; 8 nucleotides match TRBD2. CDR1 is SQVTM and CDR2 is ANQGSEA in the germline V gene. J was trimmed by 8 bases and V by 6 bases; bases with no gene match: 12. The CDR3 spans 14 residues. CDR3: CSVPGTRILDEQFF. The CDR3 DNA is TGCAGCGTCCCGGGGACTAGGATTCTCGATGAGCAGTTCTTC.

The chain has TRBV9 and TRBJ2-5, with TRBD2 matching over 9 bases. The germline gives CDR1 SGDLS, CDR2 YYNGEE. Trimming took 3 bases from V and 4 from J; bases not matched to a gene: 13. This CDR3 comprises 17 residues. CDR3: CASSAVPNLAGRETQYF. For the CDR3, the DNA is TGTGCCAGCAGCGCCGTGCCCAATCTAGCGGGAAGAGAGACCCAGTACTTC. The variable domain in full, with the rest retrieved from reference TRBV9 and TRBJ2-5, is DSGVTQTPKHLITATGQRVTLRCSPRSGDLSVYWYQQSLDQGLQFLIQYYNGEERAKGNILERFSAQQFPDLHSELNLSSLELGDSALYFCASSAVPNLAGRETQYFGPGTRLLVL.

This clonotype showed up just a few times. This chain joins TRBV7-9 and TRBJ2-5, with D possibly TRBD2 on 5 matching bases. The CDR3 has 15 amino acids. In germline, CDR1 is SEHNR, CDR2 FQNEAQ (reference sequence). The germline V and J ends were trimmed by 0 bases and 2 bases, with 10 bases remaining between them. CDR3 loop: CASSLAGSAQETQYF. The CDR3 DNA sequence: TGTGCCAGCAGCTTAGCAGGGAGCGCGCAAGAGACCCAGTACTTC.

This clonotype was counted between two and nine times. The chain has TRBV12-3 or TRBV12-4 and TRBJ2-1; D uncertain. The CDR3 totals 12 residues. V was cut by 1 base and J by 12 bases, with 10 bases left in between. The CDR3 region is CASSLDYPMQFF. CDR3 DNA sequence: TGTGCCAGCAGTTTAGACTACCCAATGCAGTTCTTC.

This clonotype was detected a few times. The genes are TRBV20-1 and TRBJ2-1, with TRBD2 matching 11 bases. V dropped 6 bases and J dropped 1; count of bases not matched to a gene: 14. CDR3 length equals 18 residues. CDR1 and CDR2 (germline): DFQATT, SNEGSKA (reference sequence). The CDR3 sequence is CSAHPGPTSGSSYNEQFF. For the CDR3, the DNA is TGCAGTGCGCACCCAGGTCCAACTAGCGGGAGTTCCTACAATGAGCAGTTCTTC.

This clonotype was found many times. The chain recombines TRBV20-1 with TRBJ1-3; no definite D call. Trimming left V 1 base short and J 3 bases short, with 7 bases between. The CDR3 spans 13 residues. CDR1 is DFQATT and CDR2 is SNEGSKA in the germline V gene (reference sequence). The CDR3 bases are TGCAGTGCTAGAGGGATATTTGGAAACACCATATATTTT. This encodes CSARGIFGNTIYF.

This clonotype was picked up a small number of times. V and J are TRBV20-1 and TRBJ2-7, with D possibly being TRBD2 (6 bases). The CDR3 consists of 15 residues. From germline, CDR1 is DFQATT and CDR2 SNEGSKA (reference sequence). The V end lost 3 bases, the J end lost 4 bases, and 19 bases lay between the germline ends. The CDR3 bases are TGCAGTGCTAGGGGTAGGGTAGCGGAGGCTTACGAGCAGTACTTC. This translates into CSARGRVAEAYEQYF.

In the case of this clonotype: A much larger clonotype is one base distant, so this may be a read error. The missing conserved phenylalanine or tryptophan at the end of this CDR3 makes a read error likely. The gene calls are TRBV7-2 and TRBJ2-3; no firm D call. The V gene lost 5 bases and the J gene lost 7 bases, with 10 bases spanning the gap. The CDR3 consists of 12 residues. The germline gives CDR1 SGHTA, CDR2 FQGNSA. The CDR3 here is CASSPISYTQYS. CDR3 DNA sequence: TGTGCCAGCAGCCCAATTAGCTATACGCAGTATTCT.

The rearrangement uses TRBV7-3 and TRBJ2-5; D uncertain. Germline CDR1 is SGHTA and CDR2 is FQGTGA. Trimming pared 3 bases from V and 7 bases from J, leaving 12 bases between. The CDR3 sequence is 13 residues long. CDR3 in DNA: TGTGCCAGCAGCTTTTCGGCGCTTGGGACCCAGTACTTC. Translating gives CASSFSALGTQYF.

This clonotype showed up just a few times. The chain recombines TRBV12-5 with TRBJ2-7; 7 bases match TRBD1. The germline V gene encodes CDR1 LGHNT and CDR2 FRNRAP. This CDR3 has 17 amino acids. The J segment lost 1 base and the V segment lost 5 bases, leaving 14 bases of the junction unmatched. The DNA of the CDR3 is TGTGCTAGTGGTACGATTTACCGGGACAGCCAATCCTACGAGCAGTACTTC. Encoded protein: CASGTIYRDSQSYEQYF.

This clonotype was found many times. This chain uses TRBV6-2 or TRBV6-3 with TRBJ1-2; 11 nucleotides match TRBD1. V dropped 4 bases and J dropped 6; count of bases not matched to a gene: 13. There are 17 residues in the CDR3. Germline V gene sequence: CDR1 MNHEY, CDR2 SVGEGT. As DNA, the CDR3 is TGTGCCAGCAGTTTCCCCCCGGACAGGGGGCCCATCGATGGCTACACCTTC. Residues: CASSFPPDRGPIDGYTF.

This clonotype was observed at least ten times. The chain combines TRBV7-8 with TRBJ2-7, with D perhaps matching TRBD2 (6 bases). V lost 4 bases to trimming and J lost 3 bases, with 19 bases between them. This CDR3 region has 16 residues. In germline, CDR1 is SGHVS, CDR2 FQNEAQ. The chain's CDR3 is CASSSGGILVIYEQYF. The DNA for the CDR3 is TGTGCCAGCAGCTCCGGGGGTATTCTTGTAATCTACGAGCAGTACTTC.

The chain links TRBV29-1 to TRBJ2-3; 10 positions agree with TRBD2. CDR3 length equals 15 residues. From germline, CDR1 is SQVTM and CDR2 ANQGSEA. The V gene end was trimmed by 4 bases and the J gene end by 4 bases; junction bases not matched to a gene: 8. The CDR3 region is CSVGDSGGRADTQYF. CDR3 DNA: TGCAGCGTTGGGGATAGCGGGGGGAGAGCAGATACGCAGTATTTT.

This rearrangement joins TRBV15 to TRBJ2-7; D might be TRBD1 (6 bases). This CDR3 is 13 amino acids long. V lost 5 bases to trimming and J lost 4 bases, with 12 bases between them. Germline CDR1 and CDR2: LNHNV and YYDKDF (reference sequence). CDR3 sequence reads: CATSYSTGYEQYF. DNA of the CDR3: TGTGCCACCAGCTACTCCACAGGGTACGAGCAGTACTTC.

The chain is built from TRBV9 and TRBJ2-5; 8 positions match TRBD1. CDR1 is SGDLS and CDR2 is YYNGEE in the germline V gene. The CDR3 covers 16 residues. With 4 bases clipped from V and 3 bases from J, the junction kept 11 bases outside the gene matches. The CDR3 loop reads CASSIQTGEEEETQYF. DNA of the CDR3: TGTGCCAGCAGCATACAGACAGGGGAGGAGGAAGAGACCCAGTACTTC.

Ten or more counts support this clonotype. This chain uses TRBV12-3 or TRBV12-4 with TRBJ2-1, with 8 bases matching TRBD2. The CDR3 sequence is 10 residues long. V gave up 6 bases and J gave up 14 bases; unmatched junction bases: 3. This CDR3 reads CASRGTREFF. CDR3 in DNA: TGTGCCAGCAGGGGGACTAGGGAGTTCTTC.

Here the CDR3 reads CSGWGTGGDTIYF. The DNA of the CDR3 is TGCAGCGGTTGGGGGACAGGGGGAGACACCATATATTTT. This chain connects TRBV29-1 to TRBJ1-3; 11 nucleotides agree with TRBD1. The germline V gene encodes CDR1 SQVTM and CDR2 ANQGSEA. The CDR3 runs 13 residues. Trimming cost V 7 bases and J 8 bases; bases outside gene matches: 7. Together with reference TRBV29-1 and TRBJ1-3, the CDR3 gives the full variable domain: SAVISQKPSRDICQRGTSLTIQCQVDSQVTMMFWYRQQPGQSLTLIATANQGSEATYESGFVIDKFPISRPNLTFSTLTVSNMSPEDSSIYLCSGWGTGGDTIYFGEGSWLTVV.

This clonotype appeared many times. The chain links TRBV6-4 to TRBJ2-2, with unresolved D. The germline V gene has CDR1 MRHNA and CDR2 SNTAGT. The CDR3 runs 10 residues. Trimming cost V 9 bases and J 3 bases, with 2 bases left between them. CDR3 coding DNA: TGTGCCAGTTACACCGGGGAGCTGTTTTTT. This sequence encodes CASYTGELFF.

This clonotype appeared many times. The CDR3 DNA reads as TGCAGTGCTAGAGGGGACAGGGATGGAAACACCATATATTTT. Residues: CSARGDRDGNTIYF. The V gene is TRBV20-1, the J gene TRBJ1-3; 9 nucleotides line up with TRBD1. The V and J ends lost 1 base and 3 bases, in that order; junction bases with no gene match: 1. Germline CDR1 DFQATT, CDR2 SNEGSKA (reference sequence). The CDR3 covers 14 residues.

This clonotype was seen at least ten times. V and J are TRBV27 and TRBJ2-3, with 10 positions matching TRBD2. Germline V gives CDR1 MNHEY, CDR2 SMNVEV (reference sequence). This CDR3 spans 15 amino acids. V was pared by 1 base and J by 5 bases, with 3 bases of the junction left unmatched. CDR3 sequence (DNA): TGTGCCAGCAGTTTATTCAGCGGGAGGGTAGATACGCAGTATTTT. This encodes CASSLFSGRVDTQYF.

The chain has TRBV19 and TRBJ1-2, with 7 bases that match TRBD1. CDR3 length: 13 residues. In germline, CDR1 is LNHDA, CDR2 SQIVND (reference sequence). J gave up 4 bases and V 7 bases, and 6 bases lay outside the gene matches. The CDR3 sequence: CASTTGAGYGYTF. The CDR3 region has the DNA TGTGCCAGTACTACAGGGGCGGGCTATGGCTACACCTTC.

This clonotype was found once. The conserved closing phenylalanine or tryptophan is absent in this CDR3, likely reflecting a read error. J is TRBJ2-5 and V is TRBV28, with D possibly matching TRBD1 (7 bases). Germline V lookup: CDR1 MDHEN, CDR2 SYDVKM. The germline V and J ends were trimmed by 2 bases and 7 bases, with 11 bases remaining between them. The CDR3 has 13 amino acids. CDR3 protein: CASSLGRGATQYL. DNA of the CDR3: TGTGCCAGCAGTTTAGGCAGGGGGGCGACCCAGTACCTC.

The CDR3 region has the DNA TGTGCCAGCGGCGTAACAGGGTACAATGAGCAGTTCTTC. It translates to CASGVTGYNEQFF. The chain uses TRBV12-3 or TRBV12-4 and TRBJ2-1; D may be TRBD1 (6 bases). Trimming cost V 8 bases and J 4 bases, with 12 bases left between them. The CDR3 has 13 residues.

The CDR3 DNA reads TGTGCCAGTAGTACGAGATACAGGGGATACGGGCCCAGCAATCAGCCCCAGCATTTT. Amino acid sequence: CASSTRYRGYGPSNQPQHF. The chain is built from TRBV19 and TRBJ1-5, with 7 bases lining up with TRBD1. The CDR3 is made up of 19 amino acids. CDR1 is LNHDA, CDR2 SQIVND, per germline (reference sequence). With 4 bases clipped from V and 1 base from J, the junction kept 16 bases outside the gene matches.

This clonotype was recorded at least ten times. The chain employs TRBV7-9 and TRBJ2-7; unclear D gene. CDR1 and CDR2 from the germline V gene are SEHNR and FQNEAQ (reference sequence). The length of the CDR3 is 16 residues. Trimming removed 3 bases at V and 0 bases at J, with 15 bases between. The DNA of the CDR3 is TGTGCCAGCAGCTTGTCAGCTATAACACACTCCTACGAGCAGTACTTC. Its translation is CASSLSAITHSYEQYF.

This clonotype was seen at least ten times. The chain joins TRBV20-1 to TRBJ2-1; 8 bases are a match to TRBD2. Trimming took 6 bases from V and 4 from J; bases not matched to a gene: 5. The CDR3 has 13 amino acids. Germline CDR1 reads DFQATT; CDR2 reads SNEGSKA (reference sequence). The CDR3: CSAQRESYNEQFF. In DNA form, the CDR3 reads TGCAGTGCCCAGCGGGAGTCATACAATGAGCAGTTCTTC.

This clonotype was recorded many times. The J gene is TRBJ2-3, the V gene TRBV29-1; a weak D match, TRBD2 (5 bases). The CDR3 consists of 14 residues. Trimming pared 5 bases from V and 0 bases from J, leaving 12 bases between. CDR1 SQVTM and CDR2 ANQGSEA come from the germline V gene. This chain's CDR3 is CSVFAGMSTDTQYF. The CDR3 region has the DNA TGCAGCGTTTTTGCCGGGATGAGCACAGATACGCAGTATTTT.

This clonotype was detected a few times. The CDR3 nucleotides are TGCAGTGCCTCCGGACCAGCCCCACGCGGGTCCTACAATGAGCAGTTCTTC. It specifies CSASGPAPRGSYNEQFF. The genes are TRBV20-1 and TRBJ2-1; TRBD2 is a possible D gene (5 bases). Trimming pared 6 bases from V and 1 base from J, leaving 22 bases between. The CDR3 has 17 amino acids. Germline V CDR1 and CDR2: DFQATT, SNEGSKA (reference sequence).

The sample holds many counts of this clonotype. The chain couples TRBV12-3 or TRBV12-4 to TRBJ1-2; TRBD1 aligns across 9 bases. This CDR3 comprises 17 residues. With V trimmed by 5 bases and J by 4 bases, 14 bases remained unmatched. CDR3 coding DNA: TGTGCCAGCAGTCCACGGACAGGGGCCTCTTCCCTCTATGGCTACACCTTC. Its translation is CASSPRTGASSLYGYTF.